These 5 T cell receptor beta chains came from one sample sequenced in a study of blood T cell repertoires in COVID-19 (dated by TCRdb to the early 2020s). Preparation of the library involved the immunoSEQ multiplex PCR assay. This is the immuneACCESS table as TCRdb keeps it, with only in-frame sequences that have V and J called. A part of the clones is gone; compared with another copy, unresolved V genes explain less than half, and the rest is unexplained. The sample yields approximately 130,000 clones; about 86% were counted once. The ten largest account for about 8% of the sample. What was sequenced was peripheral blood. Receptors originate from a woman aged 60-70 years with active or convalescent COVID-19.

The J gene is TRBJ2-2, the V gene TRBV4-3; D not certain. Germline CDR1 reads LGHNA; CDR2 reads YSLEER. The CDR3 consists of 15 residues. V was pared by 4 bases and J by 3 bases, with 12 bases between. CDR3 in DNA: TGCGCCAGCAGCCTGGCGCTAGGTTACACCGGGGAGCTGTTTTTT. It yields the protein CASSLALGYTGELFF.

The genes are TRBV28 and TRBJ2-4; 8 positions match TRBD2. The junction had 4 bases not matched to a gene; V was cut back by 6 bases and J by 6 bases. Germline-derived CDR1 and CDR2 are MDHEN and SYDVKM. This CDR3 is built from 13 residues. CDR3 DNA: TGTGCCAGCAGCTTTCGGGGGGGAAACATTCAGTACTTC. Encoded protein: CASSFRGGNIQYF.

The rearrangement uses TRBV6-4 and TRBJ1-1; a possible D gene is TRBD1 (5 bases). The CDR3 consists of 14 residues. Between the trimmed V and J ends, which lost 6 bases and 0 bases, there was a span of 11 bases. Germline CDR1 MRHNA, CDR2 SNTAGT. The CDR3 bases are TGTGCCAGCAGCCGCGACAGTTTGAACACTGAAGCTTTCTTT. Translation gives CASSRDSLNTEAFF.

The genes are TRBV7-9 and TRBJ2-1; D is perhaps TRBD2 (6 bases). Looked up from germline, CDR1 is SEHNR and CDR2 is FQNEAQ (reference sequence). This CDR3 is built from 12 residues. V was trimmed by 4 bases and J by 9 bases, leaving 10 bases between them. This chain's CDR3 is CASSWEALEQFF. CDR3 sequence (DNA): TGTGCCAGCAGCTGGGAGGCCCTTGAGCAGTTCTTC.

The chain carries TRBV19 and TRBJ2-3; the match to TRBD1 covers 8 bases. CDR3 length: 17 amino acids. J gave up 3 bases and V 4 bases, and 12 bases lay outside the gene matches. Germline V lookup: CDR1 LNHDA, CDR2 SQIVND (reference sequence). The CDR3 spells CASSTLNGQGGTDTQYF. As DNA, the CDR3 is TGTGCCAGTAGTACCCTCAACGGACAGGGCGGGACAGATACGCAGTATTTT.